The 22 T cell receptor beta chains below were found in one sample sequenced in a study of shared clonotypes between healthy human individuals. Assay used: immunoSEQ multiplex PCR; TCRdb lists only in-frame clones, some missing. Among about a million clones, about 77% were seen once, and the ten largest hold roughly 1.5%. Sequencing used memory CD4+ T cells sorted from blood. Subset in this sample: CD45RA-negative fraction. The source is a man younger than 30 in good health.

V is TRBV11-2 and J is TRBJ2-4, with D possibly called TRBD1 or TRBD2 (5 bases each). V shed 8 bases and J shed 8 bases, with 10 bases lying between them. Germline loops: CDR1 SGHAT, CDR2 FQNNGV. This CDR3 has 11 amino acids. The CDR3 protein is CASGTVDIQYF. Here the CDR3 DNA reads TGTGCCAGCGGGACCGTGGACATTCAGTACTTC.

The V call is TRBV11-2, the J call TRBJ2-1; TRBD2 aligns across 11 bases. The V segment lost 5 bases and the J segment 8 bases; nucleotides outside the gene matches: 11. The CDR3 has 16 residues. Per germline, CDR1 SGHAT and CDR2 FQNNGV. As DNA, the CDR3 is TGTGCCAGCAGCGATTTAGCGGGAGGGCCTAGAGATGAGCAGTTCTTC. Protein product: CASSDLAGGPRDEQFF.

The chain couples TRBV11-2 to TRBJ2-7; 10 nucleotides agree with TRBD2. The CDR3 covers 15 residues. The trim removed 5 bases at V and 0 bases at J, leaving 4 bases unmatched. CDR1 and CDR2 from the germline V gene are SGHAT and FQNNGV. The CDR3 nucleotides read TGTGCCAGCAGCCCCGGACTAGCGGCCTCCTACGAGCAGTACTTC. This codes for CASSPGLAASYEQYF.

Written as DNA, the CDR3 is TGTGCCACGCGGGCCACAGGACCTAACACCGGGGAGCTGTTTTTT. It specifies CATRATGPNTGELFF. The V call is TRBV15, the J call TRBJ2-2; the D gene could be TRBD1 or TRBD2 (5 bases each). Germline lookup yields CDR1 LNHNV and CDR2 YYDKDF (reference sequence). The CDR3 is 15 residues long. V lost 9 bases, J lost 2 bases, and 16 bases lay in between.

The chain couples TRBV7-8 to TRBJ2-7, with 9 nucleotides matching TRBD2. The CDR3 sequence is 16 residues long. CDR1 and CDR2 (germline): SGHVS, FQNEAQ. V was pared by 1 base and J by 2 bases, with 6 bases of the junction left unmatched. The CDR3 reads CASSLVFAGGPYEQYF. The DNA of the CDR3 is TGTGCCAGCAGCTTAGTTTTTGCGGGAGGGCCCTACGAGCAGTACTTC.

This clone appeared a few times. This may stem from a read error, because a much larger clone lies one nucleotide away. Other nucleotide sequences from this sample produce the same CDR3. The V and J genes are TRBV5-1 and TRBJ1-1; D not resolved. Germline V gives CDR1 SGHRS, CDR2 YFSETQ. The CDR3 contains 14 residues. Trimming cost V 0 bases and J 1 base, with 7 bases left between them. The CDR3 protein is CASSLGQTNTEAFF. The CDR3 DNA follows: TGCGCCAGCAGCTTGGGGCAGACGAACACTGAAGCTTTCTTT.

The rearrangement links TRBV5-1 to TRBJ1-1, with unresolved D. The CDR3 consists of 14 residues. Germline values: CDR1 SGHRS, CDR2 YFSETQ. Trimming took off 0 bases at V and 0 bases at J, with 6 bases between the two ends. The CDR3 DNA reads as TGCGCCAGCAGCTTGGGGTCAGTGAACACTGAAGCTTTCTTT. This encodes CASSLGSVNTEAFF.

The chain links TRBV28 to TRBJ2-1; D is perhaps TRBD1 (6 bases). Trimming shortened V by 5 bases and J by 5 bases, and 10 bases separated the two germline ends. Germline V gene data show CDR1 as MDHEN and CDR2 as SYDVKM. The CDR3 length is 13 residues. CDR3 sequence reads: CASSRTANNEQFF. DNA of the CDR3: TGTGCCAGCAGTAGGACAGCTAACAATGAGCAGTTCTTC.

The table lists this clone with a few counts. This chain links TRBV2 with TRBJ1-6; 10 nucleotides align to TRBD1. Germline V CDR1 and CDR2: SNHLY, FYNNEI. With 5 bases clipped from V and 10 bases from J, the junction kept 5 bases outside the gene matches. The CDR3 is 14 amino acids. CDR3 protein: CASSTTGGESPLHF. CDR3 DNA sequence: TGTGCCAGCAGTACGACAGGGGGCGAATCACCCCTCCACTTT. Filled out from reference TRBV2 and TRBJ1-6, the complete variable domain reads EPEVTQTPSHQVTQMGQEVILRCVPISNHLYFYWYRQILGQKVEFLVSFYNNEISEKSEIFDDQFSVERPDGSNFTLKIRSTKLEDSAMYFCASSTTGGESPLHFGNGTRLTVT.

The chain combines TRBV7-6 with TRBJ2-7, with 13 bases lining up with TRBD2. CDR3 length: 19 residues. Unmatched junction bases numbered 19, after V lost 5 bases and J lost 6 bases. Germline V gives CDR1 SGHVS, CDR2 FNYEAQ. CDR3 protein: CASSLGQGGTSGASLEQYF. The CDR3 DNA follows: TGTGCCAGCAGCCTCGGACAGGGGGGGACTAGCGGGGCCTCGCTCGAGCAGTACTTC.

This sequence joins TRBV30 and TRBJ1-1, with TRBD1 as a possible D gene (5 bases). Germline loops: CDR1 GTSNPN, CDR2 SVGIG (reference sequence). Trimming left V 5 bases short and J 0 bases short, with 10 bases between. The CDR3 consists of 13 residues. CDR3 nucleotides: TGTGCCTGGTGCCTGGGGGTGAACACTGAAGCTTTCTTT. Its translation is CAWCLGVNTEAFF.

On this clone: Additional DNA sequences in this sample encode the identical CDR3. The J gene is TRBJ2-7, the V gene TRBV5-6; tentatively, D is TRBD1 (8 bases). CDR1 is SGHDT, CDR2 YYEEEE, per germline. V lost 1 base and J 0 bases, leaving 17 bases between the germline ends. This CDR3 contains 17 residues. The CDR3, as DNA: TGTGCCAGCAGCTTGAGCGGGACAGGCAGGAGCTCCTACGAGCAGTACTTC. As protein: CASSLSGTGRSSYEQYF.

This clone was observed a few times. This CDR3 is CAIRAGGTKETQYF. In DNA form, the CDR3 reads TGTGCCATCAGGGCTGGTGGGACGAAAGAGACCCAGTACTTC. V usage is TRBV10-3 and J usage is TRBJ2-5; D is possibly TRBD1 or TRBD2 (5 bases each). The V end lost 6 bases, the J end lost 3 bases, and 14 bases lay between the germline ends. The CDR3 extends over 14 amino acids. The germline CDR1 and CDR2 sequences are ENHRY and SYGVKD.

Concerning this clone: The same CDR3 can be traced to other DNA sequences in this sample. The chain joins TRBV19 to TRBJ2-3, with 10 positions matching TRBD2. The germline gives CDR1 LNHDA, CDR2 SQIVND (reference sequence). This CDR3 region has 14 residues. Trimming took 8 bases from V and 3 from J; bases not matched to a gene: 5. CDR3 in DNA: TGTGCCAGTCGGACTAGCGGCTCAACAGATACGCAGTATTTT. This gives the protein CASRTSGSTDTQYF. The full variable domain, in which reference TRBV19 and TRBJ2-3 provide the parts outside the CDR3, is DGGITQSPKYLFRKEGQNVTLSCEQNLNHDAMYWYRQDPGQGLRLIYYSQIVNDFQKGDIAEGYSVSREKKESFPLTVTSAQKNPTAFYLCASRTSGSTDTQYFGPGTRLTVL.

The chain couples TRBV12-5 to TRBJ2-1; D may be TRBD2 (5 bases). Germline V CDR1 and CDR2: LGHNT, FRNRAP. CDR3 size: 17 residues. Trimming took off 5 bases at V and 0 bases at J, with 17 bases between the two ends. The CDR3 DNA reads TGTGCTAGTGGTCTTTCTGTGACGGGGAGCTCCTACAATGAGCAGTTCTTC. This encodes CASGLSVTGSSYNEQFF.

This clone was picked up one time. The J gene is TRBJ1-6, the V gene TRBV19; 9 bases are shared with TRBD1. The V and J ends lost 4 bases and 10 bases, in that order; junction bases with no gene match: 11. Germline-derived CDR1 and CDR2 are LNHDA and SQIVND (reference sequence). The CDR3 extends over 16 amino acids. The CDR3 region is CASSRLPGQGGSPLHF. The CDR3, as DNA: TGTGCCAGTAGTAGACTCCCGGGACAGGGTGGATCACCCCTCCACTTT.

The gene calls are TRBV9 and TRBJ2-5; TRBD2 aligns across 7 bases. Germline CDR1 SGDLS, CDR2 YYNGEE. CDR3 length equals 15 residues. The ends lost 0 bases at V and 5 bases at J; junction bases unmatched: 7. In DNA, the CDR3 is TGTGCCAGCAGCGTAGATCCAGGCGGGAGTGAGACCCAGTACTTC. Encoded protein: CASSVDPGGSETQYF.

The V gene is TRBV21-1, the J gene TRBJ1-4. TRBV21-1 is shown as a pseudogene. This CDR3 has 15 amino acids. The DNA of the CDR3 is TGTGCCAGCAGCAAAGTTGGCGGGAAGATAGGAAAACTGTTTTTT. Translated, it gives CASSKVGGKIGKLFF.

This sequence joins TRBV19 and TRBJ2-2; 9 bases map to TRBD1. V dropped 9 bases and J dropped 5; count of bases not matched to a gene: 7. Germline V gene sequence: CDR1 LNHDA, CDR2 SQIVND (reference sequence). This CDR3 comprises 14 residues. Here the CDR3 DNA reads TGTGCCAGCCTCGACAGGGGGAGAACCGGGGAGCTGTTTTTT. It yields the protein CASLDRGRTGELFF. Complete variable domain (other parts from reference TRBV19 and TRBJ2-2): DGGITQSPKYLFRKEGQNVTLSCEQNLNHDAMYWYRQDPGQGLRLIYYSQIVNDFQKGDIAEGYSVSREKKESFPLTVTSAQKNPTAFYLCASLDRGRTGELFFGEGSRLTVL.

The chain's CDR3 is CATLGDGDPYEQYF. In DNA, the CDR3 is TGTGCCACCCTAGGGGACGGGGATCCCTACGAGCAGTACTTC. This chain links TRBV6-7 with TRBJ2-7, with D perhaps given as TRBD1 or TRBD2 (5 bases each). TRBV6-7 is an ORF; its function is uncertain. Trimming took off 10 bases at V and 2 bases at J, with 18 bases between the two ends. The CDR3 has 14 amino acids.

The V and J genes are TRBV5-4 and TRBJ2-6; D unresolved. CDR1 and CDR2 (germline): SGHNT, YYREEE (reference sequence). Deletions cut 5 bases from V and 4 bases from J, with 7 bases between. This CDR3 region has 13 residues. The CDR3 nucleotides read TGTGCCAGCAGATCCGCGGGGGCCAACGTCCTGACTTTC. It translates to CASRSAGANVLTF.

V usage is TRBV6-1 and J usage is TRBJ2-1, with 9 bases identical to TRBD2. The CDR3 spans 13 residues. The germline CDR1 and CDR2 sequences are MNHNS and SASEGT. V was clipped by 6 bases and J by 8 bases; unmatched bases: 5. The CDR3 reads CASRGTSLYEQFF. The CDR3 DNA follows: TGTGCCAGCAGGGGGACTAGCCTCTATGAGCAGTTCTTC.